The clone carrying this T cell receptor beta chain appeared many times. V lost 3 bases, J lost 1 base, and 7 bases stayed unmatched. Germline loops: CDR1 DFQATT, CDR2 SNEGSKA (reference sequence). This CDR3 region has 16 residues. TCRdb re-analysed the 5' RACE reads in MiXCR, keeping a single row per CDR3 protein. The profile shows around 330,000 distinct CDR3 sequences, approximately 3.8% of them singletons. These data originate in a study of T cells after yellow fever vaccination. This TCR was recovered from a man between 18 and 35 years old who received the YFV17D yellow fever vaccine. V and J are TRBV20-1 and TRBJ2-3; 10 nucleotides agree with TRBD2. Sample: PBMCs, taken on the day of the yellow fever booster vaccination. The CDR3 DNA reads as TGCAGTGCTAGCGGAAGCGGGGGGGCAGGCACAGATACGCAGTATTTT. This encodes CSASGSGGAGTDTQYF.